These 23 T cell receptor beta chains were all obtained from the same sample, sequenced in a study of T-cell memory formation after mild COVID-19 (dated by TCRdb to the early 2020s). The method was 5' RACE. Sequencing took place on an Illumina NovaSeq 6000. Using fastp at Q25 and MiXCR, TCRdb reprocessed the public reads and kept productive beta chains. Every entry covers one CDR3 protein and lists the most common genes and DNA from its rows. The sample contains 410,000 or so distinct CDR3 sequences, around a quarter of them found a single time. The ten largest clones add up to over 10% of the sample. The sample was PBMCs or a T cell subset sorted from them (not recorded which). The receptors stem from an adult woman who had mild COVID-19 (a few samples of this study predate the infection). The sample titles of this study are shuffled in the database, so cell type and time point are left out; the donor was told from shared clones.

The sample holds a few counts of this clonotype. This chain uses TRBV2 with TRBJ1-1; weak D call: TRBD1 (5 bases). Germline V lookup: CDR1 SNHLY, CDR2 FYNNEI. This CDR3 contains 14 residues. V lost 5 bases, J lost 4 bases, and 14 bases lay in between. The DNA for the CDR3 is TGTGCCAGCAGTAAATCCGGGACTTCCACTGAAGCTTTCTTT. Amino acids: CASSKSGTSTEAFF.

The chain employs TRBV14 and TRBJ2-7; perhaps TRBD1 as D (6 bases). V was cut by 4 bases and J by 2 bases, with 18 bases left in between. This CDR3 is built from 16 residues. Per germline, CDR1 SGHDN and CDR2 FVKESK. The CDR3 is CASSRWGQGSTYEQYF. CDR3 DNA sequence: TGTGCCAGCAGCCGATGGGGTCAGGGGTCGACCTACGAGCAGTACTTC.

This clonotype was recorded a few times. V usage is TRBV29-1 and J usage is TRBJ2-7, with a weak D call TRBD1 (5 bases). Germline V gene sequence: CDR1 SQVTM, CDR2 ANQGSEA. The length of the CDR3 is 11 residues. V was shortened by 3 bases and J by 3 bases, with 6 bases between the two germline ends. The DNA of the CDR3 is TGCAGCGTTGATCAGGGCTACGAGCAGTACTTC. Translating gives CSVDQGYEQYF.

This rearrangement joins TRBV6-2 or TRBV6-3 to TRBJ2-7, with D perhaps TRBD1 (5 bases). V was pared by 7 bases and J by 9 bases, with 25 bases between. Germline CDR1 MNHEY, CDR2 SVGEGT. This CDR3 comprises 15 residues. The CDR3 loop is CASTQPDIWNTLQYF. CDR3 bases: TGTGCCAGCACCCAACCGGACATTTGGAATACGTTGCAGTACTTC.

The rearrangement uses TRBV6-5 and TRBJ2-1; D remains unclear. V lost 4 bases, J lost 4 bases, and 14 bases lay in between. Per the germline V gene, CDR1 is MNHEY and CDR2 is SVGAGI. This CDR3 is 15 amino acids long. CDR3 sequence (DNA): TGTGCCAGCAGTTCCGCCGGTGGAGTATACAATGAGCAGTTCTTC. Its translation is CASSSAGGVYNEQFF.

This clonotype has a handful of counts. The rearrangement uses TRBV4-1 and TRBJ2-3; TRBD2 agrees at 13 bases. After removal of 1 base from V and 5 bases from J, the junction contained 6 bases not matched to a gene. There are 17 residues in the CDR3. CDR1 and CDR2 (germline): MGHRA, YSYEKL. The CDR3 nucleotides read TGCGCCAGCAGCCAAGGACTAGCGGGGGGACTAGAAGATACGCAGTATTTT. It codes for CASSQGLAGGLEDTQYF.

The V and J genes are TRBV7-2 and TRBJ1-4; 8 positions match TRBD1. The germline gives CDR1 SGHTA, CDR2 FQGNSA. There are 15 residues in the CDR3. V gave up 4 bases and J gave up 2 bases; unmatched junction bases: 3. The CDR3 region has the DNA TGTGCCAGCAGCTACCGACAGGGGACTAATGAAAAACTGTTTTTT. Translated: CASSYRQGTNEKLFF.

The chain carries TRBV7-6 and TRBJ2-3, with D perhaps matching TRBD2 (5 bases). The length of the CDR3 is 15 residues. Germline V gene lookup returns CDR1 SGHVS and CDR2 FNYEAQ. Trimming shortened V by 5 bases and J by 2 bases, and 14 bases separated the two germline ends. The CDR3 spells CASSGGLAATDTQYF. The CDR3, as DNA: TGTGCCAGCAGCGGAGGCCTGGCGGCCACAGATACGCAGTATTTT.

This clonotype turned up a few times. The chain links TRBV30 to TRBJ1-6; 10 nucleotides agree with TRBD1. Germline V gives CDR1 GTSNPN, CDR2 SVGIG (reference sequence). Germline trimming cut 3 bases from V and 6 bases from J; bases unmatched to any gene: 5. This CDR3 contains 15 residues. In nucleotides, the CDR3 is TGTGCCTGGAGGGGACAGGGGATCGGTAATTCACCCCTCCACTTT. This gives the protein CAWRGQGIGNSPLHF. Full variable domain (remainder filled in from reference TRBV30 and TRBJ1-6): SQTIHQWPATLVQPVGSPLSLECTVEGTSNPNLYWYRQAAGRGLQLLFYSVGIGQISSEVPQNLSASRPQDRQFILSSKKLLLSDSGFYLCAWRGQGIGNSPLHFGNGTRLTVT.

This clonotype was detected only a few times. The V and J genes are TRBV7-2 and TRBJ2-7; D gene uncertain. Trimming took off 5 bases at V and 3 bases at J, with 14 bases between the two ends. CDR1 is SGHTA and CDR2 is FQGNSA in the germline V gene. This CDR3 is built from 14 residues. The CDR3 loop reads CASSMGGSRYEQYF. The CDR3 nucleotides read TGTGCCAGCAGCATGGGCGGATCTCGCTACGAGCAGTACTTC.

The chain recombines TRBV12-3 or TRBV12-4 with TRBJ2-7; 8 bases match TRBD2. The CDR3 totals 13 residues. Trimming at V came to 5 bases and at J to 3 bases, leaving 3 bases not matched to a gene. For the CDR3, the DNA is TGTGCCAGCAGTACGGGACTAGGCTACGAGCAGTACTTC. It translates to CASSTGLGYEQYF.

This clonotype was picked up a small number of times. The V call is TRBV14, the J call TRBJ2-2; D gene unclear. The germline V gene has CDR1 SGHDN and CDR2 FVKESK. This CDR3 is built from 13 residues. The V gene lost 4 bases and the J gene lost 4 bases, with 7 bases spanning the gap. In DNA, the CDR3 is TGTGCCAGCAGCCCGTGGGGCACCGGGGAGCTGTTTTTT. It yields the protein CASSPWGTGELFF.

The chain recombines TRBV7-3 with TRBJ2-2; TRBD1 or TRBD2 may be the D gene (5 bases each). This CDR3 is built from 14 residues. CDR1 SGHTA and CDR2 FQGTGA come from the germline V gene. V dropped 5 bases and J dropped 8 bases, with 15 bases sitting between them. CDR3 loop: CASSVAGTQGELFF. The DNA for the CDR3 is TGTGCCAGCAGCGTGGCCGGGACCCAAGGGGAGCTGTTTTTT.

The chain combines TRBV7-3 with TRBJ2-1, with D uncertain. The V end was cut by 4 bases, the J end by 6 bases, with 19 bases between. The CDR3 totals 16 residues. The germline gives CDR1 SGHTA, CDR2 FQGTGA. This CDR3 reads CASSSSTGGWLNEQFF. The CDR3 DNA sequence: TGTGCCAGCAGCTCTTCCACCGGCGGTTGGCTCAATGAGCAGTTCTTC.

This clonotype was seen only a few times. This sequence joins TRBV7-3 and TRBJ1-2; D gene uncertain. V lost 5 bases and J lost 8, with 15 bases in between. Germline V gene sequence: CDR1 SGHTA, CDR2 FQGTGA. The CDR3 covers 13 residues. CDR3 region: CASSHDGRRGYTF. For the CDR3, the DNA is TGTGCCAGCAGCCACGATGGAAGGCGCGGCTACACCTTC.

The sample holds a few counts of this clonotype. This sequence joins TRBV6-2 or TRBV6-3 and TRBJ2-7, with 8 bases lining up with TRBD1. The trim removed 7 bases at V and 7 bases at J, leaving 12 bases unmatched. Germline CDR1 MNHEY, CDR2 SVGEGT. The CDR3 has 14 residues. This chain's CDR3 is CASTSGTGLEEQYF. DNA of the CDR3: TGTGCCAGCACTTCCGGGACAGGCTTAGAGGAGCAGTACTTC.

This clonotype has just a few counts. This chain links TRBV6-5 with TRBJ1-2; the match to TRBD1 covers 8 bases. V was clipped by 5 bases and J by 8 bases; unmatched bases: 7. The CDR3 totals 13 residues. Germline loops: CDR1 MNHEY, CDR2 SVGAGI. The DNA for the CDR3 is TGTGCCAGCAGTCAGGGACAGGCGGGCGGCTACACCTTC. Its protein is CASSQGQAGGYTF.

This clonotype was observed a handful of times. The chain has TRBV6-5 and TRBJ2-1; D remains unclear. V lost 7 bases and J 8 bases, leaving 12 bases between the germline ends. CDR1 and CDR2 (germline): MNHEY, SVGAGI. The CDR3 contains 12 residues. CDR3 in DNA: TGTGCCAGCACCAATGGTGTCTATGAGCAGTTCTTC. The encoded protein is CASTNGVYEQFF.

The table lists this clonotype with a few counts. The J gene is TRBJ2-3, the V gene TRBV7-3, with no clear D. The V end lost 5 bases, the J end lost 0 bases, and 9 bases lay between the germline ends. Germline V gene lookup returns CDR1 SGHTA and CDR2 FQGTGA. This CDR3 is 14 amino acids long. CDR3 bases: TGTGCCAGCAGCGCGTTACATAGCACAGATACGCAGTATTTT. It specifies CASSALHSTDTQYF. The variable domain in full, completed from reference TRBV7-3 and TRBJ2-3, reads GAGVSQTPSNKVTEKGKYVELRCDPISGHTALYWYRQSLGQGPEFLIYFQGTGAADDSGLPNDRFFAVRPEGSVSTLKIQRTERGDSAVYLCASSALHSTDTQYFGPGTRLTVL.

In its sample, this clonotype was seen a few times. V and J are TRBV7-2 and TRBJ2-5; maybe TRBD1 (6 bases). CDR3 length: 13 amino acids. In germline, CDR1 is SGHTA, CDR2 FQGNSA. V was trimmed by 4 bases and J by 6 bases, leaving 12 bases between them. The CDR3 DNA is TGTGCCAGCAGCTCCCCACAGGGACAGACCCAGTACTTC. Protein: CASSSPQGQTQYF.

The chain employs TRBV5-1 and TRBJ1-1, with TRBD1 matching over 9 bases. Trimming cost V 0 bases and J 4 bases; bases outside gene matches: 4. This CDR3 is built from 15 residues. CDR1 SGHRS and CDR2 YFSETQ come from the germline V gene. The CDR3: CASSLEGQGFTEAFF. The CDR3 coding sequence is TGCGCCAGCAGCTTGGAAGGACAGGGGTTCACTGAAGCTTTCTTT.

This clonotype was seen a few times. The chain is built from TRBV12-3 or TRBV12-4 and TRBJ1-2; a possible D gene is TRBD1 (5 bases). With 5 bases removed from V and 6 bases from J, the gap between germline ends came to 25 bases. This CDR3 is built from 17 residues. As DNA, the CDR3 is TGTGCCAGCAGTCAAACTACCGGGGCACGGGGAGGCGATGGCTACACCTTC. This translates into CASSQTTGARGGDGYTF.

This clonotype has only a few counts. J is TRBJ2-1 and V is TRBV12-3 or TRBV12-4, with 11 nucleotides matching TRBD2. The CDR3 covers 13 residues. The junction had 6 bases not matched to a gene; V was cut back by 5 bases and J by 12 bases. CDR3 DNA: TGTGCCAGCAGTCTCTCTAGCGGGGGGCCGCAGTTCTTC. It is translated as CASSLSSGGPQFF.